The rows below give T cell receptor beta chains drawn from one sample of a study of human T cells and chemical hapten exposure. Each CDR3 protein is one row after TCRdb ran MiXCR on the 5' RACE reads. Found here are over 95,000 distinct CDR3 sequences, around a fifth of them singletons; the top ten hold around 2.8%. The origin of the receptors is a human donor in good health. The CDR3 runs from the conserved cysteine through the conserved F or W. The D gene is left open where the match is weak. Where a row states a size, it is once, few, many or the class of an expanded clone; other rows omit it.

D	V	J	size	CDR3	DNA
TRBD1	TRBV28	TRBJ1-2	NA	CASSTRTGTNYGYTF	TGTGCCAGCAGTACTAGGACAGGAACTAACTATGGCTACACCTTC
NA	TRBV28	TRBJ1-2	few	CASSWGSAYGYTF	TGTGCCAGCAGTTGGGGGTCAGCCTATGGCTACACCTTC
NA	TRBV4-1	TRBJ2-5	few	CASSQVQGVEQTQYF	TGCGCCAGCAGCCAAGTACAGGGTGTAGAACAGACCCAGTACTTC
NA	TRBV7-8	TRBJ1-4	few	CASTSSGVRVVPNEKLFF	TGTGCCAGCACCTCTTCGGGGGTCAGGGTGGTCCCTAATGAAAAACTGTTTTTT
NA	TRBV12-3/TRBV12-4	TRBJ2-1	NA	CASTVMTGPQIPNEQFF	TGTGCCAGCACCGTAATGACCGGGCCCCAAATCCCCAATGAGCAGTTCTTC
NA	TRBV11-2	TRBJ1-1	many	CASSLGITNTEAFF	TGTGCCAGCAGCTTAGGTATCACTAACACTGAAGCTTTCTTT
NA	TRBV10-1	TRBJ2-2	few	CASSDHRTANTGELFF	TGCGCCAGCAGTGATCATCGGACTGCGAACACCGGGGAGCTGTTTTTT
NA	TRBV29-1	TRBJ1-6	few	CSAKTGKGLNSPLHF	TGCAGCGCTAAGACTGGGAAGGGACTTAATTCACCCCTCCACTTT
NA	TRBV12-3/TRBV12-4	TRBJ1-6	NA	CASSLSQGSPLHF	TGTGCCAGCAGCCTTTCCCAGGGTTCACCCCTCCACTTT
TRBD1	TRBV12-3/TRBV12-4	TRBJ2-3	NA	CATRTGSTDTQYF	TGTGCCACTAGGACAGGGAGCACAGATACGCAGTATTTT
NA	TRBV6-6	TRBJ1-2	NA	CASSSQGPQDNYGYTF	TGTGCCAGCAGTTCCCAGGGTCCCCAGGATAACTATGGCTACACCTTC
TRBD2	TRBV10-3	TRBJ2-7	few	CAIGGTSGPGVYEQYF	TGTGCCATCGGGGGGACTAGCGGGCCCGGGGTTTACGAGCAGTACTTC
NA	TRBV20-1	TRBJ1-2	few	CSARDPGQGGYGYTF	TGCAGTGCTAGAGATCCCGGCCAGGGAGGCTATGGCTACACCTTC
NA	TRBV21-1	TRBJ2-5	few	CASSKGAEQETQYF	TGTGCCAGCAGCAAAGGGGCGGAACAAGAGACCCAGTACTTC
NA	TRBV19	TRBJ1-5	NA	CASSIDFADQPQHF	TGTGCCAGTAGTATAGATTTCGCGGATCAGCCCCAGCATTTT
NA	TRBV7-9	TRBJ2-7	few	CASSLLGTYEQYF	TGTGCCAGCAGCTTACTCGGAACCTACGAGCAGTACTTC